Detailed here is one T cell receptor (beta chain). Germline CDR1 is MDHEN and CDR2 is SYDVKM. This CDR3 is 12 amino acids long. Trimming stripped 6 bases from V and 4 bases from J, with 4 bases between. Primed by a sample-barcoded 5' primer and a J-beta primer mix, a second PCR proceeded for 7 to 11 cycles. TCRdb itself ran the 5' RACE reads through MiXCR, one entry per CDR3 protein. The sample has about 1,600,000 distinct CDR3 sequences, 35% to 45% seen once; the top ten hold 7.9%. The data were taken from a study of blood T cells in healthy people across ages. Sequencing used blood. This sequence joins TRBV28 and TRBJ1-6; no clear D. The clonotype comes from a woman aged 18-29 years in good health. The CDR3 loop is CASRLYNSPLHF. The CDR3 nucleotides are TGTGCCAGCAGACTTTATAATTCACCCCTCCACTTT.